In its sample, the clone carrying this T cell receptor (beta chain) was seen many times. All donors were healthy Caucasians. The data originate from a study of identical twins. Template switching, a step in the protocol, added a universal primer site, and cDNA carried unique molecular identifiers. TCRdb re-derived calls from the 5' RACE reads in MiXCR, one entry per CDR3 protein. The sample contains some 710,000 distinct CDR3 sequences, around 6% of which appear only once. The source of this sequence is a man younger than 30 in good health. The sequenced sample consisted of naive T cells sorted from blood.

The CDR3 is CASSLGYGSYEQYF. The CDR3 nucleotides are TGCGCCAGCAGCCTTGGCTACGGCTCCTACGAGCAGTACTTC. The V call is TRBV4-3, the J call TRBJ2-7, with D unresolved. V dropped 4 bases and J dropped 0 bases, with 10 bases sitting between them. This CDR3 spans 14 amino acids. Germline V gene lookup returns CDR1 LGHNA and CDR2 YSLEER.